Presented here are 7 T cell receptor beta chains from one specimen sequenced in a study of T cells in Graves' hyperthyroidism and ophthalmopathy. Amplified TCR beta CDR3 regions came from RNA transcripts. HTBI primers were used for first-round RT-PCR of the TCR CDR3. One entry per CDR3 protein, called by TCRdb with MiXCR from the multiplex PCR reads. The repertoire consists of fewer than 450,000 distinct CDR3 sequences, with over 11% occurring once and the leading ten covering 28%. The sequencing input was blood. Source of these receptors: a middle-aged man with Graves' ophthalmopathy.

This clonotype showed up just once. J is TRBJ2-5 and V is TRBV7-2; D gene ambiguous. The germline gives CDR1 SGHTA, CDR2 FQGNSA. V lost 5 bases, J lost 6 bases, and 22 bases lay in between. The CDR3 runs to 16 residues. The CDR3 sequence: CASSPGGPQKWKTQYF. As DNA, the CDR3 is TGTGCCAGCAGCCCCGGCGGCCCACAAAAATGGAAGACCCAGTACTTC.

In its sample, this clonotype was seen many times. The V call is TRBV18, the J call TRBJ2-7; D is uncertain. The CDR3 has 13 residues. Germline values: CDR1 KGHSH, CDR2 LQKENI. The ends were cut back, 6 bases at V and 0 bases at J, with 9 bases in the middle. In nucleotides, the CDR3 is TGTGCCAGCTCGCCGGGTCTCTCCTACGAGCAGTACTTC. Encoded protein: CASSPGLSYEQYF.

V is TRBV5-1 and J is TRBJ2-1; 12 bases agree with TRBD2. Trimming took 6 bases from V and 7 from J; bases not matched to a gene: 5. The CDR3 runs to 14 residues. Looked up from germline, CDR1 is SGHRS and CDR2 is YFSETQ. As DNA, the CDR3 is TGCGCCAGCAAACTAGCGGGAGGCCGGAATGAGCAGTTCTTC. Protein sequence: CASKLAGGRNEQFF.

Many counts were recorded for this clonotype. This chain joins TRBV7-2 and TRBJ2-3; 12 bases align to TRBD2. Germline V gene data show CDR1 as SGHTA and CDR2 as FQGNSA. Trimming removed 5 bases from V and 0 bases from J; junction bases left unmatched: 3. The CDR3 has 16 amino acids. The CDR3 DNA reads TGTGCCAGCAGCGGGGGACTAGCGGGTAGCACAGATACGCAGTATTTT. As protein: CASSGGLAGSTDTQYF.

The sample holds many counts of this clonotype. CDR3 residues: CASSGSGQGSYNEQFF. The CDR3 DNA reads TGTGCCAGCAGTGGGTCCGGACAGGGTAGCTACAATGAGCAGTTCTTC. The V and J genes are TRBV27 and TRBJ2-1; TRBD1 matches at 8 bases. The trim removed 5 bases at V and 3 bases at J, leaving 9 bases unmatched. In germline, CDR1 is MNHEY, CDR2 SMNVEV (reference sequence). There are 16 residues in the CDR3.

At least ten counts were recorded for this clonotype. In nucleotides, the CDR3 is TGTGCCTGGAGTAGCGAGCAAGAGACCCAGTACTTC. It specifies CAWSSEQETQYF. The chain joins TRBV30 to TRBJ2-5; D is unclear. This CDR3 is built from 12 residues. V gave up 2 bases and J gave up 2 bases, with 6 bases separating them. The germline CDR1 and CDR2 sequences are GTSNPN and SVGIG (reference sequence).

This clonotype was counted ten times or more. The V and J genes are TRBV20-1 and TRBJ2-7; TRBD2 agrees at 14 bases. V shed 0 bases and J 6 bases; nucleotides not matched to a gene: 4. This CDR3 region has 15 residues. CDR1 DFQATT and CDR2 SNEGSKA come from the germline V gene (reference sequence). In DNA, the CDR3 is TGCAGTGCTAGAGATTCGGGACTAGCGGGAGTCGAGCAGTACTTC. Residues: CSARDSGLAGVEQYF.